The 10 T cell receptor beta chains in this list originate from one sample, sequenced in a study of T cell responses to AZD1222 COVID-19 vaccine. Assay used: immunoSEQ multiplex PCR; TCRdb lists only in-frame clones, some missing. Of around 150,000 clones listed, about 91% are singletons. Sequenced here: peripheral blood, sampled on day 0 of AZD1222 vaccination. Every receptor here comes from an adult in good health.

This CDR3 is CASSGYSNQPQHF. The CDR3 nucleotides read TGTGCCAGCAGTGGTTATAGCAATCAGCCCCAGCATTTT. The chain recombines TRBV2 with TRBJ1-5; D gene ambiguous. Trimming shortened V by 4 bases and J by 0 bases, and 4 bases separated the two germline ends. The germline CDR1 and CDR2 sequences are SNHLY and FYNNEI. The CDR3 totals 13 residues.

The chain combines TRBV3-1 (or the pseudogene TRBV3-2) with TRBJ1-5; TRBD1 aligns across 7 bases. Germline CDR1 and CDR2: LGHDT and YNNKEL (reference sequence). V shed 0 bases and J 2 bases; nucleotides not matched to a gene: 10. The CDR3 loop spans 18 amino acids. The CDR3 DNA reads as TGTGCCAGCAGCCAAGAGACAGGGTGTACATCGGGCAATCAGCCCCAGCATTTT. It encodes CASSQETGCTSGNQPQHF.

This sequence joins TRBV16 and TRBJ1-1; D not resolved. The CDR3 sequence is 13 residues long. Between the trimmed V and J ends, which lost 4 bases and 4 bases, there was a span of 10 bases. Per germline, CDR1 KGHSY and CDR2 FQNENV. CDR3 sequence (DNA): TGTGCCAGCAGCCCCAGTACGCGCACTGAAGCTTTCTTT. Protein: CASSPSTRTEAFF.

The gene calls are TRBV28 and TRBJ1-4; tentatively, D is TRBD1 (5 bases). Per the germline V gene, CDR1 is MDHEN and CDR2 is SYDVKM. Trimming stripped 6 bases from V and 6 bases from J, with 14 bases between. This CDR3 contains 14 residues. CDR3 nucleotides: TGTGCCAGCAGCCCCCGGGGGAATCATGAAAAACTGTTTTTT. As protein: CASSPRGNHEKLFF.

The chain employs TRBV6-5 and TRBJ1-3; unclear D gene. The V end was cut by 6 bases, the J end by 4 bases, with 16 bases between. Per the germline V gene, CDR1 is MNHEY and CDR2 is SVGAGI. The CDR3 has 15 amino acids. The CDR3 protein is CASRPPGVAGNTIYF. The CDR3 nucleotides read TGTGCCAGCAGACCTCCCGGGGTAGCCGGAAACACCATATATTTT.

The CDR3, as DNA: TGTGCCAGTAGTATCGGCAGGTTAGCTTCTGGGGGGTATCAGCCCCAGCATTTT. Amino acid sequence: CASSIGRLASGGYQPQHF. The chain combines TRBV19 with TRBJ1-5; possibly TRBD1 for D (5 bases). V was cut by 3 bases and J by 5 bases, with 23 bases left in between. Germline V gene sequence: CDR1 LNHDA, CDR2 SQIVND (reference sequence). The CDR3 contains 18 residues.

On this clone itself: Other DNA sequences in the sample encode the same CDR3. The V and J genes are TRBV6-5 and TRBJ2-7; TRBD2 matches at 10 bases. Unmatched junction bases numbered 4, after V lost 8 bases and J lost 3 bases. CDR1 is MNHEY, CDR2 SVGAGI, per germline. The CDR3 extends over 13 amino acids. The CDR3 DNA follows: TGTGCCAGCGGGCTAGCGGGAGTCTACGAGCAGTACTTC. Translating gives CASGLAGVYEQYF.

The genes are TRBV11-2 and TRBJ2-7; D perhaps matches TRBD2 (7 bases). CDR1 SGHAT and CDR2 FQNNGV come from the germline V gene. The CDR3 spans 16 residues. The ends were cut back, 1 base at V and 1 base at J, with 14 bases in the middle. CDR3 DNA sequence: TGTGCCAGCAGCTTAGTTCGGGGGGCTGCTTCCTACGAGCAGTACTTC. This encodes CASSLVRGAASYEQYF.

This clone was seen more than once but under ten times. The CDR3 region has the DNA TGTGCCAGTAAAAGGGACTATTACAATGAGCAGTTCTTC. Residues: CASKRDYYNEQFF. V is TRBV19 and J is TRBJ2-1; 7 bases match TRBD2. Germline CDR1 LNHDA, CDR2 SQIVND (reference sequence). Trimming removed 7 bases from V and 4 bases from J; junction bases left unmatched: 4. The CDR3 spans 13 residues.

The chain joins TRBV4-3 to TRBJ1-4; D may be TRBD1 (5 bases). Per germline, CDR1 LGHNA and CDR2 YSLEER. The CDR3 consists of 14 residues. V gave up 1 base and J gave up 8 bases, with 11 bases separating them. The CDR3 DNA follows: TGCGCCAGCAGCCAAGTACAGGCGGGGGAAAAACTGTTTTTT. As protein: CASSQVQAGEKLFF.